A single sample is the source of the 3 T cell receptor beta chains below, sequenced in a study of metastatic and nonmetastatic thyroid tumors. TCRdb reassembled clones from the PCR reads with MiXCR. Counted here are 26,000 or so clones, 15% occurring once; the ten biggest clones make up less than 20%. Thyroid surgery was performed in patients who had received no treatment beforehand. Material for sequencing was blood. All receptors come from a male donor with papillary thyroid cancer or a benign thyroid nodule (not recorded which). Some clones in this sample may be carry-over from other donors' samples.

This clone was recorded many times. The chain carries TRBV6-1 and TRBJ1-5; 7 bases align to TRBD1. Germline V lookup: CDR1 MNHNS, CDR2 SASEGT. The V segment lost 6 bases and the J segment 4 bases; nucleotides outside the gene matches: 15. The length of the CDR3 is 17 residues. The CDR3 spells CASRGRQGRLANQPQHF. CDR3 nucleotide sequence: TGTGCCAGCAGGGGAAGACAGGGCCGTTTAGCAAATCAGCCCCAGCATTTT.

CDR3 protein: CASSPPGGYGETF. Here the CDR3 DNA reads TGTGCCAGCAGCCCCCCTGGTGGCTATGGCGAGACCTTC. The chain joins TRBV5-5 to TRBJ1-2; D is uncertain. CDR3 size: 13 residues. V was trimmed by 4 bases and J by 14 bases, leaving 21 bases between them. CDR1 and CDR2 from the germline V gene are SGHKS and YYEKEE (reference sequence).

This clone was detected many times. The chain couples TRBV5-4 to TRBJ2-7; D remains unclear. CDR1 is SGHNT, CDR2 YYREEE, per germline (reference sequence). V was pared by 2 bases and J by 5 bases, with 8 bases between. The CDR3 has 12 residues. CDR3 protein: CASSFVSNEQYF. Here the CDR3 DNA reads TGTGCCAGCAGCTTTGTAAGCAACGAGCAGTACTTC.